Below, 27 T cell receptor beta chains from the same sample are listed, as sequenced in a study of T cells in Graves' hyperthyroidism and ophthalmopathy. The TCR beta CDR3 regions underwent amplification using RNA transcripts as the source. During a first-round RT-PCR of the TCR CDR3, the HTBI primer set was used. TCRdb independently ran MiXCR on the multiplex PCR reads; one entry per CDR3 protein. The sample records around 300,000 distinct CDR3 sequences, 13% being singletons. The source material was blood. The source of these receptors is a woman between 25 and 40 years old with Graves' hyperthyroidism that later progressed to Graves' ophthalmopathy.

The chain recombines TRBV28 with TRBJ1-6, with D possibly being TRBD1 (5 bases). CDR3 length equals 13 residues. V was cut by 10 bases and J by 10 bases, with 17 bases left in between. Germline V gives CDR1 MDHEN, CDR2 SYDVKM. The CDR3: CAIQGERESPLHF. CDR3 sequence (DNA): TGTGCCATCCAAGGGGAACGGGAATCACCCCTCCACTTT.

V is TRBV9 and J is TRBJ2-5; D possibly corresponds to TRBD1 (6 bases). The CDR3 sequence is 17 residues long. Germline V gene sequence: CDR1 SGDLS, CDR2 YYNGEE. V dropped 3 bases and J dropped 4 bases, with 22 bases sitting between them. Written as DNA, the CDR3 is TGTGCCAGCAGCGCTACACAGGGCTTCCCACCAGGAGAGACCCAGTACTTC. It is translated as CASSATQGFPPGETQYF.

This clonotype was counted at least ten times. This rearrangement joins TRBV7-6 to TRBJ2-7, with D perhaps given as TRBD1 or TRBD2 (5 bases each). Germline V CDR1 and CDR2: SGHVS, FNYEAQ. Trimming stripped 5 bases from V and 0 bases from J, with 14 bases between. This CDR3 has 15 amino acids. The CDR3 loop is CASSAGGVPSYEQYF. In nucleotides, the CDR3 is TGTGCCAGCAGCGCTGGGGGAGTTCCCTCCTACGAGCAGTACTTC.

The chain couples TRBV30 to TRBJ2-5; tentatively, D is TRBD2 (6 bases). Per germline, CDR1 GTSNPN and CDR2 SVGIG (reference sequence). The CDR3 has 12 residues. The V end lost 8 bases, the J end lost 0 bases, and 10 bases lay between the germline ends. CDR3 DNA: TGTGCCGGACGGGACTACCAAGAGACCCAGTACTTC. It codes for CAGRDYQETQYF.

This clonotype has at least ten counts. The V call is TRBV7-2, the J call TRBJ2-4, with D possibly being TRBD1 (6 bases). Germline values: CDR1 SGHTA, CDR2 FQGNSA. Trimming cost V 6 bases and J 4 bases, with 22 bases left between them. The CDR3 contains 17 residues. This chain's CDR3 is CASSYGGLTDDKNIQYF. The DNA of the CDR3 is TGTGCCAGCAGTTATGGGGGCTTGACGGATGATAAAAACATTCAGTACTTC.

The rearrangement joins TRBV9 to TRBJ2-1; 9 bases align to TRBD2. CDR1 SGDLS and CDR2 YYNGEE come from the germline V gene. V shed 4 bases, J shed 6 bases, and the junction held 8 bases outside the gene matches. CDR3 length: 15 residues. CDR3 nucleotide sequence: TGTGCCAGCAGCCCCGGTGGTAGCGGGAGCAATGAGCAGTTCTTC. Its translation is CASSPGGSGSNEQFF.

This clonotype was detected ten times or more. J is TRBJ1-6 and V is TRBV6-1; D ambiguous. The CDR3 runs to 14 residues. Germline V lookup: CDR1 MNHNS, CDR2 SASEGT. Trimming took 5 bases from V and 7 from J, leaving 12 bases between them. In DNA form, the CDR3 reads TGTGCCAGCAGTCCCTACAGCCTCAATTCACCCCTCCACTTT. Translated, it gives CASSPYSLNSPLHF.

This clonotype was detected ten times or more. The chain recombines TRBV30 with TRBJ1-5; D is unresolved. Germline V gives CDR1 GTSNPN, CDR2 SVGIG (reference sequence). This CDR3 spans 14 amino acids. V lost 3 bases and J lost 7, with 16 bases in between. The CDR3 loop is CAWSDLEQSQPQHF. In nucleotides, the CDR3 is TGTGCCTGGAGCGACCTCGAGCAGAGCCAGCCCCAGCATTTT.

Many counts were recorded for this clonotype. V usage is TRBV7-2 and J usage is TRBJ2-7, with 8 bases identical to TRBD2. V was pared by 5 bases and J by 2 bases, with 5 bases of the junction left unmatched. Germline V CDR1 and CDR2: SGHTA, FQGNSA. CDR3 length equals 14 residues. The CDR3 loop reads CASSQPGLAYEQYF. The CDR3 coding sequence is TGTGCCAGCAGCCAACCGGGACTAGCCTACGAGCAGTACTTC.

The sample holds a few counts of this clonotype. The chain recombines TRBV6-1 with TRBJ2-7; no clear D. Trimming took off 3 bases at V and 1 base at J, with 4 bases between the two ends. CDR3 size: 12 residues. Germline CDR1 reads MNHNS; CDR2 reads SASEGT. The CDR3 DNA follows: TGTGCCAGCAGTGACGATTCCTACGAGCAGTACTTC. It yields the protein CASSDDSYEQYF.

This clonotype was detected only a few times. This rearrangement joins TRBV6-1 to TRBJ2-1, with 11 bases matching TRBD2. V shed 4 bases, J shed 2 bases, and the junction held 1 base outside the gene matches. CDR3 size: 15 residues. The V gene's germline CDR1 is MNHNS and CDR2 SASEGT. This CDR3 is CASSGTSGPYNEQFF. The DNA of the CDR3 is TGTGCCAGCAGTGGGACTAGCGGGCCCTACAATGAGCAGTTCTTC.

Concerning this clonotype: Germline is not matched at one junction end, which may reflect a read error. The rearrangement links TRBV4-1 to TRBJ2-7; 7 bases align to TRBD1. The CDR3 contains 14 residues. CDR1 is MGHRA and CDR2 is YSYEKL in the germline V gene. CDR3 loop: CASGQWTGSYEQYF. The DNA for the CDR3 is TGCGCCAGCGGCCAATGGACAGGCTCCTACGAGCAGTACTTC.

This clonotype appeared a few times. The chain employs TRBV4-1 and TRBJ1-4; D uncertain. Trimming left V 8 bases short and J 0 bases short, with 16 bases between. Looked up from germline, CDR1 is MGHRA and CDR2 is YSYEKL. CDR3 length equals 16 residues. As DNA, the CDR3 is TGCGCCAGCGCATCGAGGGAAACGGCAACTAATGAAAAACTGTTTTTT. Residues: CASASRETATNEKLFF.

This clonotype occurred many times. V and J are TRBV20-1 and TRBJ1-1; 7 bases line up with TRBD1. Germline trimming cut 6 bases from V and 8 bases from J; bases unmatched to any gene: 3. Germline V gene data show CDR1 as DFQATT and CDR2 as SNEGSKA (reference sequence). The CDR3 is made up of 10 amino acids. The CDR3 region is CSAADREAFF. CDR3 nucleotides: TGCAGTGCCGCGGACAGGGAAGCTTTCTTT.

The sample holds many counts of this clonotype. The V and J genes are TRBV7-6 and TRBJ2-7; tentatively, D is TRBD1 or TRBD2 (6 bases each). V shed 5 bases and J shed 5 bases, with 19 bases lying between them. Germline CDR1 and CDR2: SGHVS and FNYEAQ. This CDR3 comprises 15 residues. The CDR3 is CASSANPEGGDEQYF. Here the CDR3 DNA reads TGTGCCAGCAGCGCCAACCCTGAGGGGGGAGACGAGCAGTACTTC. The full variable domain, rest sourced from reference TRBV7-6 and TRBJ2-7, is GAGVSQSPRYKVTKRGQDVALRCDPISGHVSLYWYRQALGQGPEFLTYFNYEAQQDKSGLPNDRFSAERPEGSISTLTIQRTEQRDSAMYRCASSANPEGGDEQYFGPGTRLTVT.

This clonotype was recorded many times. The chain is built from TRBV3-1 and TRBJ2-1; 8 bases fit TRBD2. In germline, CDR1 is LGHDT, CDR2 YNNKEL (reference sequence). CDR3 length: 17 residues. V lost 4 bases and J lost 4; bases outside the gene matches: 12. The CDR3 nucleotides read TGTGCCAGCAGCCCTTCCCAGGGGTTAGCGGGGTACAATGAGCAGTTCTTC. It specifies CASSPSQGLAGYNEQFF.

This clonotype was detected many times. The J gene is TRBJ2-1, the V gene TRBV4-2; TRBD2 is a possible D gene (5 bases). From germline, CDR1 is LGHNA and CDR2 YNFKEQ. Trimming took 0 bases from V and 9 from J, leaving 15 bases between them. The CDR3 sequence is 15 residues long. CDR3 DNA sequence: TGTGCCAGCAGCCAAGATAATAACGGGATTTTTGAGCAGTTCTTC. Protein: CASSQDNNGIFEQFF.

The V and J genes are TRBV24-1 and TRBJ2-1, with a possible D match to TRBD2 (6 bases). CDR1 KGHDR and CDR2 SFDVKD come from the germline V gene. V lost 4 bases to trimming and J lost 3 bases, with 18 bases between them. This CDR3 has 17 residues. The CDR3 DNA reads TGTGCCACCAGTGAAAAATTACTACGGAGGGGCTACAATGAGCAGTTCTTC. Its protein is CATSEKLLRRGYNEQFF.

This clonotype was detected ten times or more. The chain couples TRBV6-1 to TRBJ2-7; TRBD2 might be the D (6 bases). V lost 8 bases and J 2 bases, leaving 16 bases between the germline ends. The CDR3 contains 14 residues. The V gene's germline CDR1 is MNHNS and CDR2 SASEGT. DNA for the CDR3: TGTGCCAGCCACGCAGCGGGTGGGACCTACGAGCAGTACTTC. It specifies CASHAAGGTYEQYF.

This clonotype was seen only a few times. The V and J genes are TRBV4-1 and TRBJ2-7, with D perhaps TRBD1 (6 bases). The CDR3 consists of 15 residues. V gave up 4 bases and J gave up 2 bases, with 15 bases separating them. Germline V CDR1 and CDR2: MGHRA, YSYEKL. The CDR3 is CASSPSRGTAYEQYF. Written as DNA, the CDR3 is TGCGCCAGCAGCCCGTCCAGGGGTACGGCCTACGAGCAGTACTTC.

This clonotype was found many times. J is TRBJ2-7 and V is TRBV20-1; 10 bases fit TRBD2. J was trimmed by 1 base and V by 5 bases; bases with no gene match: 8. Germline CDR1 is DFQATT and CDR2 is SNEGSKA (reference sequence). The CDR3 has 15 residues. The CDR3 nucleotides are TGCAGTGCTGGGGCACTAGCGGGAAGTTCCTACGAGCAGTACTTC. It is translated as CSAGALAGSSYEQYF.

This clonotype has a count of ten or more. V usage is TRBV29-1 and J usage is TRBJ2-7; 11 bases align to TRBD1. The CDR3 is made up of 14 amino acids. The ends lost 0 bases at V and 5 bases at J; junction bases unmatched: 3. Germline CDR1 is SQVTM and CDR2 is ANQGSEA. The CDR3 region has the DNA TGCAGCGTTGAAGAGGGACAGGGGGGGAACGAGCAGTACTTC. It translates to CSVEEGQGGNEQYF.

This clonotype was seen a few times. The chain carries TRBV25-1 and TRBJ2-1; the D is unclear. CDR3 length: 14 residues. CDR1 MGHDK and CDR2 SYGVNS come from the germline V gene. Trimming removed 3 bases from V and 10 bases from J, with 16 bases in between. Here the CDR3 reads CASSDPPRGSEQFF. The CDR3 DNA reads TGTGCCAGCAGTGATCCCCCTAGAGGATCGGAGCAGTTCTTC.

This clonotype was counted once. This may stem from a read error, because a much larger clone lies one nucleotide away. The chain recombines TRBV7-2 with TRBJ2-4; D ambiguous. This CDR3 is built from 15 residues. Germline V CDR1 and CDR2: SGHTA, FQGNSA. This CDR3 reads CASTLKPTAKNVQYF. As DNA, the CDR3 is TGTGCCAGCACCCTCAAACCAACCGCCAAAAACGTTCAGTACTTC. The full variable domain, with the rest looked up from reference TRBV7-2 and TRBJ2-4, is GAGVSQSPSNKVTEKGKDVELRCDPISGHTALYWYRQSLGQGLEFLIYFQGNSAPDKSGLPSDRFSAERTGGSVSTLTIQRTQQEDSAVYLCASTLKPTAKNVQYFGAGTRLSVL.

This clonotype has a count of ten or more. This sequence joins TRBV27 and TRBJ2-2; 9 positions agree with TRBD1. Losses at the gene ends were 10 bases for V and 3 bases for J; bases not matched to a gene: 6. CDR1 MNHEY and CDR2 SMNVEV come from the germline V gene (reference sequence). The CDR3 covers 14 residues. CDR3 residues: CATRRDRDTGELFF. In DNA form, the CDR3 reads TGTGCCACCCGCCGGGACAGGGACACCGGGGAGCTGTTTTTT.

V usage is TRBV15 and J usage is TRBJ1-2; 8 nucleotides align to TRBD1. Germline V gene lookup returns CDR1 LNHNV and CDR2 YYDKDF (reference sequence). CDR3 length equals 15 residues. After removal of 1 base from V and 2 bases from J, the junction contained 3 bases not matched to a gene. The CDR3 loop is CATSRGGQGNYGYTF. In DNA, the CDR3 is TGTGCCACCAGCAGAGGTGGACAGGGCAACTATGGCTACACCTTC.

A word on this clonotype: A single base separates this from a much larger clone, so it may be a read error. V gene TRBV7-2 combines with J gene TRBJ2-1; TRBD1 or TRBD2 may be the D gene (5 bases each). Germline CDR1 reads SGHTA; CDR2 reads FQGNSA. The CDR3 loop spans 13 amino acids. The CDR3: CAGSSMGRDEQFF. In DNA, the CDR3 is TGTGCCGGCAGCTCGATGGGACGGGATGAGCAGTTCTTC.